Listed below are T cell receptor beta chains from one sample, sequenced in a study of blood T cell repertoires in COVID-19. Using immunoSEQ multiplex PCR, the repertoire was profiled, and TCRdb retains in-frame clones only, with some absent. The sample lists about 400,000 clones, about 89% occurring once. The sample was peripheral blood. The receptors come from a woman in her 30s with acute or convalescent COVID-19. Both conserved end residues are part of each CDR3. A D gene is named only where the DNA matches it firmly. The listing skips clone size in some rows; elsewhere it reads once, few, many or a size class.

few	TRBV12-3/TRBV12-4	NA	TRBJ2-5	CASSDGETQYF	TGTGCCAGCAGTGACGGGGAGACCCAGTACTTC
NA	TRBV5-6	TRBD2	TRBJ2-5	CASSHLAGGLEETQYF	TGTGCCAGCAGCCACCTAGCGGGGGGCCTTGAAGAGACCCAGTACTTC
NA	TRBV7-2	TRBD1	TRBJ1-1	CASAFTGGTEAFF	TGTGCCAGCGCTTTCACAGGGGGAACTGAAGCTTTCTTT
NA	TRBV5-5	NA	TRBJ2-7	CASSTGLHYEQYF	TGTGCCAGCAGCACGGGATTACACTACGAGCAGTACTTC
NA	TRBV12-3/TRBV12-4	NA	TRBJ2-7	CASRQGLTYEQYF	TGTGCCAGCCGACAGGGACTCACCTACGAGCAGTACTTC
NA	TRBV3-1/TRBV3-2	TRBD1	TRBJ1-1	CASSRVTGGQTEAFF	TGTGCCAGCAGCCGTGTGACAGGGGGCCAAACTGAAGCTTTCTTT
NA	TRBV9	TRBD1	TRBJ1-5	CASSVGGQVNQPQHF	TGTGCCAGCAGCGTAGGCGGACAGGTTAATCAGCCCCAGCATTTT
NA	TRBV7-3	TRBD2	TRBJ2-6	CASSHSRGDSGANVLTF	TGTGCCAGCAGCCATAGCCGGGGGGACTCTGGGGCCAACGTCCTGACTTTC
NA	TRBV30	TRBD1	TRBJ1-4	CAWGRQGKGEKLFF	TGTGCCTGGGGGAGACAGGGAAAGGGTGAAAAACTGTTTTTT
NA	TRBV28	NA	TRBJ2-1	CASHTGFGDEQFF	TGTGCCAGTCACACAGGGTTTGGCGATGAGCAGTTCTTC
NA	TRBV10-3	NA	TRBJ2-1	CAISADNEQFF	TGTGCCATCAGTGCGGACAATGAGCAGTTCTTC
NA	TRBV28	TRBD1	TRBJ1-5	CASSHRGSNQPQHF	TGTGCCAGCAGTCACAGGGGTAGCAATCAGCCCCAGCATTTT
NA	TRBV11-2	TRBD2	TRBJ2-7	CASSSLRLAGGHPYEQYF	TGTGCCAGCAGCTCCCTTCGACTAGCGGGGGGGCATCCCTACGAGCAGTACTTC
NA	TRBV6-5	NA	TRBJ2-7	CAIGGGNSYEQYF	TGTGCCATCGGAGGGGGCAACTCCTACGAGCAGTACTTC
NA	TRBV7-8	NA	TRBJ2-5	CASSSRQGRWETQYF	TGTGCCAGCAGCTCCCGGCAGGGGCGTTGGGAGACCCAGTACTTC
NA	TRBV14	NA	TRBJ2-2	CASSFHKTGELFF	TGTGCCAGCAGCTTCCACAAGACCGGGGAGCTGTTTTTT
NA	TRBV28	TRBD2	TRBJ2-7	CASLARGGTYEQYF	TGTGCCAGCCTGGCCCGGGGGGGGACCTACGAGCAGTACTTC
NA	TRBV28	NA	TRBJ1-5	CASRGQGVNFILAQHF	TGTGCCAGCAGGGGACAAGGGGTGAATTTTATCTTAGCCCAGCATTTT
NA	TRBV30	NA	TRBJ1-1	CAWSVGAGAEAFF	TGTGCCTGGAGTGTTGGGGCAGGGGCTGAAGCTTTCTTT
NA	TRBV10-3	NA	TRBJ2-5	CAISDGYETQYF	TGTGCCATCAGTGACGGGTACGAGACCCAGTACTTC
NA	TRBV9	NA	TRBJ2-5	CASSSPIGAPYQETQYF	TGTGCCAGCAGCTCCCCCATAGGGGCACCGTACCAAGAGACCCAGTACTTC
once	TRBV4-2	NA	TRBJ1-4	CASGPRGTYEKLFF	TGTGCCAGCGGACCAAGGGGTACCTATGAAAAACTGTTTTTT
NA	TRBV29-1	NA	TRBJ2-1	CSASGQLRNNEQFF	TGCAGCGCCAGCGGACAGCTCCGAAACAATGAGCAGTTCTTC